In its sample, the clone carrying this TCR beta chain was seen a few times. Antigen unknown. Produced via immunoSEQ multiplex PCR; TCRdb's table is partial and in-frame only. This sample has about 1.1 million clones, with approximately 75% found just once. The sample is drawn from a study of shared clonotypes between healthy human individuals. Study-level findings and limits: On the whole, naive subsets had larger estimated richness than memory subsets had.

Per the germline V gene, CDR1 is KGHSH and CDR2 is LQKENI. CDR3 length: 13 residues. Trimming took off 2 bases at V and 4 bases at J, with 9 bases between the two ends. Sequencing used memory CD4+ T cells from PBMCs. Subset here: CD45RA-negative fraction. The rearrangement uses TRBV18 and TRBJ2-7; maybe TRBD2 (6 bases). The sequence was obtained from a young man in good health. Some clones in this sample may be carry-over from other donors' samples. CDR3 sequence: CASSPTSRYEQYF. The DNA of the CDR3 is TGTGCCAGCTCACCAACTAGCAGGTACGAGCAGTACTTC.